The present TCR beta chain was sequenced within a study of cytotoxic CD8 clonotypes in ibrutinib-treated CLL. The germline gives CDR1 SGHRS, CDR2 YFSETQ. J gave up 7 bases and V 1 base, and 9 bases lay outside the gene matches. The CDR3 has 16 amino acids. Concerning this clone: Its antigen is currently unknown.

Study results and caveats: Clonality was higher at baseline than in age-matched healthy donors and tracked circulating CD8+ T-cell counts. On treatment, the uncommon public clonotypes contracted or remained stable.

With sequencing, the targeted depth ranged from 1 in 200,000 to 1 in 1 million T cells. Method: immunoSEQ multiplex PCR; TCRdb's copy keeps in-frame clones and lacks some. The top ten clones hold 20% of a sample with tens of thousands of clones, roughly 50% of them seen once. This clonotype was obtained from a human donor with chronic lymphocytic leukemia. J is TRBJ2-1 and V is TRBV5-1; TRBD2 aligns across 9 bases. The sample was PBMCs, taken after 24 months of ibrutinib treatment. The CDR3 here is CASSLWLAGSVNEQFF. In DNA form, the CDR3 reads TGCGCCAGCAGCTTGTGGCTAGCGGGGAGTGTGAATGAGCAGTTCTTC. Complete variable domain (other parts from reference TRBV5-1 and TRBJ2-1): KAGVTQTPRYLIKTRGQQVTLSCSPISGHRSVSWYQQTPGQGLQFLFEYFSETQRNKGNFPGRFSGRQFSNSRSEMNVSTLELGDSALYLCASSLWLAGSVNEQFFGPGTRLTVL.